This entry features one TCR beta chain sequence. Sequence at one end of the junction differs from germline and may be a read error. This entry is derived from a study of T cells in Graves' hyperthyroidism and ophthalmopathy. CDR1 is SEHNR, CDR2 FQNEAQ, per germline (reference sequence). CDR3 length: 16 amino acids. The investigators amplified TCR beta CDR3 regions from RNA transcripts. HTBI primers were employed in a first-round RT-PCR of the TCR CDR3. In TCRdb, the multiplex PCR reads were re-called with MiXCR into one record per CDR3 protein. In the table there are about 560,000 distinct CDR3 sequences, 46% of which are singletons. Patients showing uncontrolled infection, other autoimmune disease, pregnancy or lactation were ineligible.

This clonotype originated in a young woman with Graves' hyperthyroidism. Sequencing used peripheral blood or thyroid tissue (not recorded which). The chain is built from TRBV7-9 and TRBJ1-1, with D possibly matching TRBD1 (5 bases). CDR3 sequence reads: CASSLRAGRRDTEAFF. The CDR3 coding sequence is TGCGCCAGCAGCTTGCGGGCAGGGCGAAGAGACACTGAAGCTTTCTTT.